Presented here are 4 T cell receptor beta chains from one specimen sequenced in a study of shared clonotypes between healthy human individuals (TCRdb year 2020). Library preparation was by the immunoSEQ multiplex PCR assay. TCRdb re-hosts the immuneACCESS table, in-frame sequences only. Its copies lack some clones; in the studies checked, an unresolved V gene accounts for under half of them, and the cause for the rest is not known. This sample holds some 800,000 clones; 80% to 95% were observed only once. The ten largest account for about 24% of the sample. CD8 naive samples consisted of CD45RO-negative cells that were positively selected for CCR7, yielding a CD45RA+CCR7+ population without TemRA cells. Sequenced input: naive CD8+ T cells sorted from blood. The cell subset or site label on this specimen signifies: CD45RA+CCR7+. The receptors stem from a man aged 25-45 years in good health.

The chain uses TRBV29-1 and TRBJ1-1; the D gene is possibly TRBD1 (6 bases). The CDR3 sequence is 13 residues long. The V and J ends lost 5 bases and 4 bases respectively, with 14 bases between them. The germline V gene encodes CDR1 SQVTM and CDR2 ANQGSEA. CDR3 nucleotide sequence: TGCAGCGTTAAACAGGGAAGCGGCACTGAAGCTTTCTTT. Amino acid sequence: CSVKQGSGTEAFF.

The J gene is TRBJ2-1, the V gene TRBV2; TRBD2 might be the D (5 bases). CDR1 and CDR2 (germline): SNHLY, FYNNEI. The germline V and J ends were trimmed by 3 bases and 10 bases, with 13 bases remaining between them. There are 13 residues in the CDR3. The CDR3 DNA is TGTGCCAGCAGTGATGAAGGACTTAAGGAGCAGTTCTTC. Encoded protein: CASSDEGLKEQFF.

The CDR3: CASSLGRGELFF. CDR3 nucleotides: TGTGCCAGCAGCTTGGGCCGTGGGGAGCTGTTTTTT. The genes are TRBV5-6 and TRBJ2-2, with D unclear. The V gene lost 0 bases and the J gene lost 8 bases, with 5 bases spanning the gap. Germline V CDR1 and CDR2: SGHDT, YYEEEE. The CDR3 length is 12 residues.

This chain connects TRBV6-1 to TRBJ1-1; D may be TRBD1 (6 bases). The CDR3 is made up of 11 amino acids. Germline lookup yields CDR1 MNHNS and CDR2 SASEGT. Between the trimmed V and J ends, which lost 9 bases and 8 bases, there was a span of 13 bases. CDR3 nucleotides: TGTGCCAGTTCGGGGGGGACAGAAGCTTTCTTT. Protein sequence: CASSGGTEAFF.